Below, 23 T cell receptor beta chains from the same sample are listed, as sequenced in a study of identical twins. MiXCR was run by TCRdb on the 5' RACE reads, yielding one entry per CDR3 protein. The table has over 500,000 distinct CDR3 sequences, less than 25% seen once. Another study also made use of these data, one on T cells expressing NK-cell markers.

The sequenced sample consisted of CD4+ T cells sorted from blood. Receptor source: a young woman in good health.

This CDR3 is CASSTNAGGQETQYF. The DNA for the CDR3 is TGTGCCAGCAGCACCAATGCAGGGGGCCAAGAGACCCAGTACTTC. The chain couples TRBV11-2 to TRBJ2-5; 7 bases are shared with TRBD1. V was clipped by 5 bases and J by 1 base; unmatched bases: 7. Germline V lookup: CDR1 SGHAT, CDR2 FQNNGV. CDR3 length equals 15 residues.

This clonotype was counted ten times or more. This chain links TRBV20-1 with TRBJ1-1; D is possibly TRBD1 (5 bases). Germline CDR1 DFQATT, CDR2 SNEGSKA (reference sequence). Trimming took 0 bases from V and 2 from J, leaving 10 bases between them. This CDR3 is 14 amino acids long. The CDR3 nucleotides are TGCAGTGCTAGAGACCTCAGGACAAACACTGAAGCTTTCTTT. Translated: CSARDLRTNTEAFF.

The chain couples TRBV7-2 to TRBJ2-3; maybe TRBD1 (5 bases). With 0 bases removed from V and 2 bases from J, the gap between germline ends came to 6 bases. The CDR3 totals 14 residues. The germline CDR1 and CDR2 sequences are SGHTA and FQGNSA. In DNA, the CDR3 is TGTGCCAGCAGCTTAGCCAGGGACACAGATACGCAGTATTTT. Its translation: CASSLARDTDTQYF. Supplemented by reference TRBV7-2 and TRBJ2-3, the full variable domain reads GAGVSQSPSNKVTEKGKDVELRCDPISGHTALYWYRQSLGQGLEFLIYFQGNSAPDKSGLPSDRFSAERTGGSVSTLTIQRTQQEDSAVYLCASSLARDTDTQYFGPGTRLTVL.

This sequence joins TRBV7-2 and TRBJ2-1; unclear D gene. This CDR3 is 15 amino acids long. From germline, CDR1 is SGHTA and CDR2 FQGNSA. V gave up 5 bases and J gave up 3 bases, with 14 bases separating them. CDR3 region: CASSPGPIDYNEQFF. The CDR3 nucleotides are TGTGCCAGCAGCCCGGGCCCAATCGACTACAATGAGCAGTTCTTC.

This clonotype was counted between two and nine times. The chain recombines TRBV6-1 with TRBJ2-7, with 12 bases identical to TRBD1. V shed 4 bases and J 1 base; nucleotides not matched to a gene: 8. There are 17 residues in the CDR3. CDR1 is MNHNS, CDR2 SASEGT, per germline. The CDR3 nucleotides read TGTGCCAGCAGTGTAGGGACAGGGGGCCGCAATTCCTACGAGCAGTACTTC. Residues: CASSVGTGGRNSYEQYF.

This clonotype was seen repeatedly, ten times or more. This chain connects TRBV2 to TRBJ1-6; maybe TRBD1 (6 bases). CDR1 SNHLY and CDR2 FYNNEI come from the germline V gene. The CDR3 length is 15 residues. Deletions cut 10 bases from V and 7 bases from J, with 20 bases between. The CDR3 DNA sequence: TGTGCCACCACCTCGGTGGGGGGCCGGAATTCACCCCTCCACTTT. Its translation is CATTSVGGRNSPLHF.

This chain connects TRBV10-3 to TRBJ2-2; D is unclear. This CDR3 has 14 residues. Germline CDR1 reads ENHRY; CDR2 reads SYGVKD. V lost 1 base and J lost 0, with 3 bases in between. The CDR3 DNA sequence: TGTGCCATCAGTGAGTTATCGAACACCGGGGAGCTGTTTTTT. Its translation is CAISELSNTGELFF.

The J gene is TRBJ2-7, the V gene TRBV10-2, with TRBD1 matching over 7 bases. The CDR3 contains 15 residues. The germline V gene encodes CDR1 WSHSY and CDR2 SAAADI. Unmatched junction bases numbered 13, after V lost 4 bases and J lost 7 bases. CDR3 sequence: CASSGEGGRGREQYF. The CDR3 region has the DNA TGCGCCAGCAGTGGCGAAGGTGGTAGGGGGCGGGAGCAGTACTTC.

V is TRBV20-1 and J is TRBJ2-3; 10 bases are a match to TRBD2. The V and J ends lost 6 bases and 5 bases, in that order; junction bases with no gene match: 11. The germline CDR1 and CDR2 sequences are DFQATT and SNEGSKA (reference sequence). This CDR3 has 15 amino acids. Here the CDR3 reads CSAPSLAGVLDTQYF. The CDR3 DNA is TGCAGTGCCCCCTCGCTAGCGGGAGTTTTAGATACGCAGTATTTT.

CDR3 sequence reads: CASSSGWSGGDYYEQYF. CDR3 DNA: TGTGCCAGCAGTTCCGGGTGGTCGGGCGGGGATTACTACGAGCAGTACTTC. This chain connects TRBV12-3 or TRBV12-4 to TRBJ2-7; tentative D call: TRBD2 (6 bases). The CDR3 has 17 residues. V lost 4 bases and J lost 3, with 22 bases in between.

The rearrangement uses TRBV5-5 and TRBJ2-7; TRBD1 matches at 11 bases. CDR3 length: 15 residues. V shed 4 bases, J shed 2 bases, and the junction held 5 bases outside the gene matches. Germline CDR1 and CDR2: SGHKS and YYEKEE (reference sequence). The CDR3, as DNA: TGTGCCAGCAGCCAACCGGGACAGGGGGCCTACGAGCAGTACTTC. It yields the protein CASSQPGQGAYEQYF.

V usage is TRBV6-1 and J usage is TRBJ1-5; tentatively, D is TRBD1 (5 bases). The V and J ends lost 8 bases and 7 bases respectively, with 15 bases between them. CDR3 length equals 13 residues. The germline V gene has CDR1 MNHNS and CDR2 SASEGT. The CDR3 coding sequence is TGTGCCAGCCGAGGAAAAAGGGACCAGCCCCAGCATTTT. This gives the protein CASRGKRDQPQHF.

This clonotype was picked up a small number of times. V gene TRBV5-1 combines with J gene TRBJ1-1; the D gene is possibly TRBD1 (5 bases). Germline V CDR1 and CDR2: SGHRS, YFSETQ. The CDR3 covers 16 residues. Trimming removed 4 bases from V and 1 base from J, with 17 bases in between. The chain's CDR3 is CASSHGPRGENTEAFF. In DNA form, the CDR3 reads TGCGCCAGCAGCCACGGACCTAGGGGAGAGAACACTGAAGCTTTCTTT.

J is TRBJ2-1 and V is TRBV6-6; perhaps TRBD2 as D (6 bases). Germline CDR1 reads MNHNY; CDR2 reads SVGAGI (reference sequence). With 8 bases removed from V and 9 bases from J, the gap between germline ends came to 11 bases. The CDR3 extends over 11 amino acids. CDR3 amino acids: CASGREGEQFF. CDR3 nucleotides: TGTGCCAGCGGGCGGGAAGGTGAGCAGTTCTTC.

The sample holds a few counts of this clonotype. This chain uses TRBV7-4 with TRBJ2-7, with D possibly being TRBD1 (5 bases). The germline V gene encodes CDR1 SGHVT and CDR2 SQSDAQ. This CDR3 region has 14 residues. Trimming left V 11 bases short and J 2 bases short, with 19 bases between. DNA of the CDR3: TGTGCCCCAACTCCCAGGGTACAGGCCTACGAGCAGTACTTC. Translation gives CAPTPRVQAYEQYF.

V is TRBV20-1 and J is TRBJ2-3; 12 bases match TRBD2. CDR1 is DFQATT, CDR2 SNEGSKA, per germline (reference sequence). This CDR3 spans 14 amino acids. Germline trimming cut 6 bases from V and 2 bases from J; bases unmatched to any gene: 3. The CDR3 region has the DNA TGCAGTGCGCTAGCGGGGGGGCTCACAGATACGCAGTATTTT. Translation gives CSALAGGLTDTQYF.

The CDR3 is CASRTVTGPDTQYF. DNA of the CDR3: TGTGCCAGCAGAACAGTCACTGGCCCGGATACGCAGTATTTT. V gene TRBV11-2 combines with J gene TRBJ2-3; D is uncertain. V lost 6 bases and J 6 bases, leaving 16 bases between the germline ends. Germline V gene data show CDR1 as SGHAT and CDR2 as FQNNGV. The CDR3 totals 14 residues.

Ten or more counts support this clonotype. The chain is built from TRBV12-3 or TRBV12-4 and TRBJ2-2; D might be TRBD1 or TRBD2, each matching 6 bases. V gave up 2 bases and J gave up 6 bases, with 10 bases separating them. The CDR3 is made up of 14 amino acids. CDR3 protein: CASSLKGGPGELFF. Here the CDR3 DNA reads TGTGCCAGCAGTTTAAAGGGGGGCCCCGGGGAGCTGTTTTTT.

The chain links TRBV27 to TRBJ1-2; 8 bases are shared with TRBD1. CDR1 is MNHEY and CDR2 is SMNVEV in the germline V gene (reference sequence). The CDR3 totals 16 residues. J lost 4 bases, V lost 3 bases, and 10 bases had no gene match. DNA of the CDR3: TGTGCCAGCAGTTTCGCAGGGGGACAGGCGATCTATGGCTACACCTTC. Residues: CASSFAGGQAIYGYTF.

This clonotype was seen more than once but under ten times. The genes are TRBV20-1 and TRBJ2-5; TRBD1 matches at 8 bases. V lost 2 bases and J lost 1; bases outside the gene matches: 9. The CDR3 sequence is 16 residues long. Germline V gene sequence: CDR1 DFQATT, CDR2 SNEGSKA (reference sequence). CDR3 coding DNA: TGCAGTGCTAGAACGGACAGGGTGGTCCCCCAAGAGACCCAGTACTTC. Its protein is CSARTDRVVPQETQYF.

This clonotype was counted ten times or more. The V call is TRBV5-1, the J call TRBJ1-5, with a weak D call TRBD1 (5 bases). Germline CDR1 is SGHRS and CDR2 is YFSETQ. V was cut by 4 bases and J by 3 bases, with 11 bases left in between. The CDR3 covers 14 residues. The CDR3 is CASSQDSLNQPQHF. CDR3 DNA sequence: TGCGCCAGCAGCCAAGACAGCCTCAATCAGCCCCAGCATTTT.

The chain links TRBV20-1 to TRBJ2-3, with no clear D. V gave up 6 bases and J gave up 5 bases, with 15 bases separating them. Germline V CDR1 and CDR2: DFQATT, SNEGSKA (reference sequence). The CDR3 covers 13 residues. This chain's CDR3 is CSAVGGWGDTQYF. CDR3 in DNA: TGCAGTGCCGTAGGCGGTTGGGGAGATACGCAGTATTTT.

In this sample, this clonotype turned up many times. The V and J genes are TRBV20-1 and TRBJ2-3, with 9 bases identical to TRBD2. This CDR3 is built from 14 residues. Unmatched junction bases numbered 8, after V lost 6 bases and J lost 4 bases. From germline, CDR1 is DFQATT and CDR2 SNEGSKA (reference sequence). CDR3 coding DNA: TGCAGTGCGGGTGGACTAGCGTCCTCAGATACGCAGTATTTT. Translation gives CSAGGLASSDTQYF.